This T cell receptor (beta chain) was found in a study of cytomegalovirus exposure and HLA in healthy donors. Whole-study results and caveats: In a later analysis, TCR beta V- and J-gene trimming was associated with a missense DCLRE1C variant.

Primers: 60 Vbeta forward and 13 Jbeta reverse. This table comes from immunoSEQ multiplex PCR, and its TCRdb copy is limited to in-frame clones, with some not included. The sample yields 90,000 to 120,000 clones, roughly 75% seen once. Of note for this clone: Its cognate antigen is unknown. The junction and the germline gene differ at one end; a read error may be behind it.

Germline V gene data show CDR1 as SEHNR and CDR2 as FQNEAQ (reference sequence). This CDR3 is 12 amino acids long. The source is a male donor in good health and CMV-seropositive. This rearrangement joins TRBV7-9 to TRBJ1-5; the D gene is possibly TRBD1 (5 bases). Material for sequencing was PBMCs. CDR3 sequence: CSSSSGSQPQHF. In DNA, the CDR3 is TGTTCCAGCAGCTCAGGGTCACAGCCCCAGCATTTT.